The rows below give T cell receptor beta chains drawn from one sample of a study of CD8 T cells in ankylosing spondylitis. TCRdb fed the 5' RACE reads into MiXCR, producing one record per CDR3 protein. This sample has over 150,000 distinct CDR3 sequences; about 13% occur once, and the top ten carry 16%. Source material: blood, either unsorted or a sorted T cell fraction (not recorded which). The receptors come from a male donor with ankylosing spondylitis or in good health (not recorded which). Each CDR3 is given with its conserved first and last residue. The D gene is left open where the match is weak. Size is omitted from some rows. Given values are once, few, many or a class for expanded clones.

d_call	clone_size	v_call	j_call	cdr3_aa	cdr3_nt
.	few	TRBV30	TRBJ1-1	CAGMGGVEAFF	TGTGCCGGTATGGGTGGGGTTGAAGCTTTCTTT
.	many	TRBV19	TRBJ2-7	CASSIGGPEQYF	TGTGCCAGTAGTATTGGGGGCCCCGAGCAGTACTTC
TRBD1	few	TRBV12-3/TRBV12-4	TRBJ2-2	CAGPTGKPGELFF	TGTGCCGGCCCGACAGGGAAACCCGGGGAGCTGTTTTTT
TRBD1	few	TRBV5-6	TRBJ2-2	CASSLAGQGEYSTGELFF	TGTGCCAGCAGCTTGGCAGGACAGGGGGAGTATTCCACCGGGGAGCTGTTTTTT
.	many	TRBV27	TRBJ2-1	CASSLADGYNEQFF	TGTGCCAGCAGTTTAGCCGACGGATACAATGAGCAGTTCTTC
.	.	TRBV12-3/TRBV12-4	TRBJ2-7	CASSWTFYEQYF	TGTGCCAGCAGTTGGACTTTTTACGAGCAGTACTTC
.	few	TRBV25-1	TRBJ1-1	CASSEAGQDEAFF	TGTGCCAGCAGTGAGGCAGGGCAAGATGAAGCTTTCTTT
.	few	TRBV12-5	TRBJ2-4	CASGLYQGIAKNIQYF	TGTGCTAGTGGTTTATATCAGGGGATAGCCAAAAACATTCAGTACTTC
.	.	TRBV10-2	TRBJ2-5	CASREPETQYF	TGCGCCAGCAGGGAACCTGAGACCCAGTACTTC
TRBD2	.	TRBV10-2	TRBJ2-5	CASTDHSGVQETQYF	TGCGCCAGCACCGACCATAGCGGGGTCCAAGAGACCCAGTACTTC
TRBD1	few	TRBV4-1	TRBJ2-7	CASSQPNRGNSYEQYF	TGCGCCAGCAGCCAACCCAACAGGGGCAACTCCTACGAGCAGTACTTC
.	.	TRBV5-1	TRBJ2-7	CASSLPLPGSSYEQYF	TGCGCCAGCAGCTTGCCCCTTCCGGGGAGCTCCTACGAGCAGTACTTC
.	few	TRBV7-2	TRBJ2-1	CASSLDRLYEQFF	TGTGCCAGCAGCTTAGACCGATTGTATGAGCAGTTCTTC
TRBD2	few	TRBV15	TRBJ2-1	CATSGSGRADEQFF	TGTGCCACCAGCGGTAGCGGGAGGGCCGATGAGCAGTTCTTC
TRBD2	many	TRBV9	TRBJ2-5	CASSPSSGSSGETQYF	TGTGCCAGCAGCCCCTCTAGCGGGAGTTCGGGGGAGACCCAGTACTTC
TRBD2	.	TRBV14	TRBJ2-1	CASSLPLAGDVGNEQFF	TGTGCCAGCAGTCTTCCTTTAGCGGGGGACGTAGGGAATGAGCAGTTCTTC
TRBD1	many	TRBV12-3/TRBV12-4	TRBJ1-1	CASSLGQGYTEAFF	TGTGCCAGCAGTTTAGGACAGGGTTACACTGAAGCTTTCTTT
.	many	TRBV12-3/TRBV12-4	TRBJ1-2	CASSPPRQGYGYTF	TGTGCCAGCAGTCCGCCTAGGCAGGGCTATGGCTACACCTTC
.	.	TRBV2	TRBJ1-2	CASSRLPGLSYDGYTF	TGTGCCAGCAGTCGTTTACCGGGACTTAGTTACGATGGCTACACCTTC
.	many	TRBV6-5	TRBJ2-7	CASSYSGSPSYEQYF	TGTGCCAGCAGTTACTCTGGGTCCCCGTCCTACGAGCAGTACTTC